The sequence of this T cell receptor (beta chain) was determined in a study of technical replicates of blood from several donors. This CDR3 spans 16 amino acids. V lost 2 bases and J 2 bases, leaving 14 bases between the germline ends. From germline, CDR1 is SGHNT and CDR2 YENEEA. Libraries were prepared by immunoSEQ multiplex PCR; TCRdb keeps only in-frame clonotypes and omits some of them. The table records about 88,000 clones, just under 95% of them present only once. The sequenced sample consisted of T cells isolated from PBMCs. The gene calls are TRBV11-3 and TRBJ2-3; D call uncertain. This receptor was obtained from a human donor in good health. The CDR3 DNA sequence: TGTGCCAGCAGCTTATCGTCGGGTGTAGACACAGATACGCAGTATTTT. Translated: CASSLSSGVDTDTQYF.